A single sample is the source of the 10 T cell receptor beta chains below, sequenced in a study of shared clonotypes between healthy human individuals. The table came from immunoSEQ multiplex PCR; TCRdb's copy has only in-frame clones and leaves some out. The sample has about 2.4 million clones; under 95% are singletons. Sample: naive CD4+ T cells from PBMCs. Noted subset: CD45RA+ positively selected. The receptors come from a man aged 18 to 35 in good health. Some clones in this sample may be carry-over from other donors' samples.

The chain employs TRBV5-1 and TRBJ2-3, with D possibly being TRBD2 (6 bases). The germline V gene has CDR1 SGHRS and CDR2 YFSETQ. This CDR3 is built from 14 residues. Trimming removed 6 bases at V and 1 base at J, with 12 bases between. The CDR3 DNA sequence: TGCGCCAGCAAAGGCGGGAAGGGCACAGATACGCAGTATTTT. Amino acids: CASKGGKGTDTQYF.

The chain employs TRBV29-1 and TRBJ2-5, with D perhaps assigned TRBD1 or TRBD2 (5 bases each). Deletions cut 5 bases from V and 5 bases from J, with 12 bases between. The CDR3 has 12 amino acids. Germline values: CDR1 SQVTM, CDR2 ANQGSEA. The CDR3 loop is CSVTLGVETQYF. CDR3 DNA sequence: TGCAGCGTTACCCTGGGGGTGGAGACCCAGTACTTC.

This chain links TRBV29-1 with TRBJ1-2; maybe TRBD1 (6 bases). The germline gives CDR1 SQVTM, CDR2 ANQGSEA. The length of the CDR3 is 14 residues. The ends were cut back, 7 bases at V and 6 bases at J, with 21 bases in the middle. The CDR3 loop is CSAQGRGFMDGYTF. The CDR3 DNA reads TGCAGCGCTCAGGGTAGGGGGTTTATGGATGGCTACACCTTC.

The CDR3 nucleotides are TGTGCCAGCAGCCAAGACCAGGGTTATTACCAAGAGACCCAGTACTTC. Protein sequence: CASSQDQGYYQETQYF. The chain joins TRBV14 to TRBJ2-5; tentatively, D is TRBD1 (5 bases). Per germline, CDR1 SGHDN and CDR2 FVKESK. V shed 0 bases and J shed 0 bases, with 11 bases lying between them. The CDR3 length is 16 residues.

The chain is built from TRBV5-6 and TRBJ2-7; 7 positions match TRBD1. The CDR3 is 13 residues long. Per the germline V gene, CDR1 is SGHDT and CDR2 is YYEEEE. The CDR3 region has the DNA TGTGCCAGCAGCCTTTGGACAGGCGCCCCTAAGGTGGTC. This codes for CASSLWTGAPKVV.

The chain uses TRBV27 and TRBJ2-5; D is perhaps TRBD2 (6 bases). The V end lost 3 bases, the J end lost 4 bases, and 9 bases lay between the germline ends. This CDR3 contains 13 residues. Looked up from germline, CDR1 is MNHEY and CDR2 is SMNVEV (reference sequence). DNA for the CDR3: TGTGCCAGCAGTTTTCGGGGGTTAGAGACCCAGTACTTC. Its protein product is CASSFRGLETQYF.

The chain links TRBV4-3 to TRBJ2-3; D not resolved. Germline lookup yields CDR1 LGHNA and CDR2 YSLEER. This CDR3 region has 13 residues. V lost 2 bases to trimming and J lost 6 bases, with 9 bases between them. In nucleotides, the CDR3 is TGCGCCAGCAGCCAAATGGCCGCCGATACGCAGTATTTT. The encoded protein is CASSQMAADTQYF.

V usage is TRBV6-5 and J usage is TRBJ2-4; 11 bases agree with TRBD1. CDR3 length equals 16 residues. Germline values: CDR1 MNHEY, CDR2 SVGAGI. V dropped 2 bases and J dropped 5; count of bases not matched to a gene: 5. CDR3 in amino acids: CASSYTGTGGQNIQYF. The CDR3 DNA follows: TGTGCCAGCAGTTACACGGGGACAGGGGGACAAAACATTCAGTACTTC.

Of note for this clone: Sequence at one end of the junction differs from germline and may be a read error. The chain links TRBV7-8 to TRBJ2-7, with TRBD2 matching over 7 bases. The CDR3 contains 12 residues. Germline CDR1 and CDR2: SGHVS and FQNEAQ. The chain's CDR3 is CASSLVGGSGDF. CDR3 DNA: TGTGCCAGCAGCTTAGTCGGCGGGAGCGGGGACTTC. The variable domain in full, with the rest retrieved from reference TRBV7-8 and TRBJ2-7, is GAGVSQSPRYKVAKRGQDVALRCDPISGHVSLFWYQQALGQGPEFLTYFQNEAQLDKSGLPSDRFFAERPEGSVSTLKIQRTQQEDSAVYLCASSLVGGSGDFGPGTRLTVT.

Concerning this clone itself: Other DNA variants within this sample encode the same CDR3. V gene TRBV11-2 combines with J gene TRBJ2-3; D remains unclear. CDR1 is SGHAT, CDR2 FQNNGV, per germline. This CDR3 has 13 residues. V lost 2 bases, J lost 0 bases, and 3 bases lay in between. CDR3 coding DNA: TGTGCCAGCAGCTTACCTAGCACAGATACGCAGTATTTT. Translated: CASSLPSTDTQYF.